This T cell receptor beta chain is drawn from a study of blood T cell repertoires in COVID-19. Study context: Some COVID-19 samples were acute and others convalescent; all came from the United States, Italy and Spain.

Individuals drawn from under 30 US areas were roughly 18 to 95 years old. The CDR3 has 14 amino acids. Germline assignment: CDR1 SQVTM and CDR2 ANQGSEA. Trimming at V came to 3 bases and at J to 6 bases, leaving 7 bases not matched to a gene. The table came from immunoSEQ multiplex PCR; TCRdb's copy has only in-frame clones and leaves some out. The data contain under 350,000 clones, approximately 83% of them singletons. The chain carries TRBV29-1 and TRBJ1-2; TRBD1 agrees at 10 bases. Sequenced input: PBMCs or T cells enriched from blood (not recorded which). This clonotype was sampled from a woman aged 40 to 50 with acute COVID-19. In nucleotides, the CDR3 is TGCAGCGTTGAGGGGGGGACAGGGGAGGATGGCTACACCTTC. Translating gives CSVEGGTGEDGYTF. Full variable domain (rest looked up from reference TRBV29-1 and TRBJ1-2): SAVISQKPSRDICQRGTSLTIQCQVDSQVTMMFWYRQQPGQSLTLIATANQGSEATYESGFVIDKFPISRPNLTFSTLTVSNMSPEDSSIYLCSVEGGTGEDGYTFGSGTRLTVV.